This T cell receptor beta chain stems from a study of a mutant IDH1 vaccine in newly diagnosed glioma. Germline V gene lookup returns CDR1 MNHEY and CDR2 SVGAGI. Trimming removed 8 bases at V and 4 bases at J, with 9 bases between. This CDR3 contains 13 residues. The repertoire was sequenced with immunoSEQ multiplex PCR; TCRdb's copy has only in-frame clones and lacks some. The data show 12,000 to 15,000 clones, roughly nine tenths seen once. Time point noted: baseline, week 1 (first vaccination visit). Treatment denoted: pre-vaccination baseline after standard-of-care therapy. This TCR came from a woman aged 40 to 49 with glioma. Some clones in this sample may be carry-over from other donors' samples. This specimen consisted of PBMCs, obtained from a glioma patient treated with radiotherapy, temozolomide or both. The V and J genes are TRBV6-5 and TRBJ2-6, with unresolved D. The CDR3 DNA follows: TGTGCCAGCCATCGTTCCGGGGCCAACGTCCTGACTTTC. This codes for CASHRSGANVLTF.